This T cell receptor beta chain was captured by sequencing in a study of blood T cell repertoires in COVID-19. Germline CDR1 SEHNR, CDR2 FQNEAQ (reference sequence). V lost 3 bases to trimming and J lost 10 bases; unmatched junction nucleotides: 4. This CDR3 is built from 13 residues. TCRdb keeps only in-frame clones here, not all; method: immunoSEQ multiplex PCR. The repertoire consists of about 190,000 clones, with nearly 90% occurring once and the leading ten covering around 0.63%. The TCR comes from a man over 45 with acute or convalescent COVID-19. Specimen: peripheral blood. The V and J genes are TRBV7-9 and TRBJ2-1; 9 bases line up with TRBD2. CDR3 amino acids: CASSLVTSGEQFF. The CDR3 DNA is TGTGCCAGCAGCTTGGTAACTAGCGGGGAGCAGTTCTTC.